The 29 T cell receptor beta chains given below trace back to one sample, sequenced in a study of metastatic and nonmetastatic thyroid tumors. TCRdb re-called the PCR reads with MiXCR. This table has under 40,000 clones, over 15% appearing once. No treatment had been given to any patient before thyroid surgery. Sequenced sample: blood. The receptors were gathered from a female donor with papillary thyroid cancer or a benign thyroid nodule (not recorded which). Some clones in this sample may be carry-over from other donors' samples.

As for this clone: Sequence at one end of the junction differs from germline and may be a read error. The V gene is TRBV19, the J gene TRBJ1-1; no clear D gene. Germline CDR1 and CDR2: LNHDA and SQIVND (reference sequence). The CDR3 spans 13 residues. The CDR3 sequence: CAISTPLMTEAFF. The CDR3, as DNA: TGTGCCATTAGTACCCCCCTCATGACTGAAGCTTTCTTT.

By share of the sample, this clone is medium-sized (0.01 to 0.1%). This rearrangement joins TRBV5-1 to TRBJ2-1; D ambiguous. The CDR3 totals 13 residues. V was pared by 4 bases and J by 7 bases, with 12 bases between. The V gene's germline CDR1 is SGHRS and CDR2 YFSETQ. The CDR3 DNA follows: TGCGCCAGCAGCCTCTGGGGTGATAATGAGCAGTTCTTC. Protein: CASSLWGDNEQFF.

The chain links TRBV18 to TRBJ2-1, with 11 nucleotides matching TRBD2. Germline values: CDR1 KGHSH, CDR2 LQKENI. The CDR3 covers 15 residues. The V and J ends lost 3 bases and 6 bases, in that order; junction bases with no gene match: 4. The CDR3 region has the DNA TGTGCCAGCTCACCTCTAGCGGGGGGCGGCAATGAGCAGTTCTTC. Residues: CASSPLAGGGNEQFF.

This clone was detected ten times or more. J is TRBJ1-3 and V is TRBV28; TRBD1 matches at 9 bases. From germline, CDR1 is MDHEN and CDR2 SYDVKM. This CDR3 is 15 amino acids long. V lost 4 bases and J lost 0; bases outside the gene matches: 1. The CDR3 reads CASSSGQGSGNTIYF. The CDR3 DNA reads TGTGCCAGCAGTTCGGGACAGGGCTCTGGAAACACCATATATTTT.

CDR3 residues: CASSSGGWNEKLFF. Written as DNA, the CDR3 is TGTGCCAGCAGCTCAGGGGGATGGAATGAAAAACTGTTTTTT. The chain links TRBV7-9 to TRBJ1-4; 7 bases agree with TRBD1. This CDR3 has 14 amino acids. With 4 bases clipped from V and 5 bases from J, the junction kept 4 bases outside the gene matches. In germline, CDR1 is SEHNR, CDR2 FQNEAQ (reference sequence).

This clone was detected many times. CDR3 nucleotides: TGTGCCAGCACCCTAGGACAGGTGAACACTGAAGCTTTCTTT. Translation: CASTLGQVNTEAFF. This chain uses TRBV6-1 with TRBJ1-1, with TRBD1 identical over 7 bases. Germline lookup yields CDR1 MNHNS and CDR2 SASEGT. The CDR3 totals 14 residues. V lost 7 bases, J lost 0 bases, and 5 bases stayed unmatched.

This clone occurred a few times. This chain uses TRBV6-6 with TRBJ2-5, with D tentatively TRBD1 or TRBD2 (6 bases each). V was clipped by 2 bases and J by 14 bases, with 24 bases between them. The germline V gene encodes CDR1 MNHNY and CDR2 SVGAGI (reference sequence). The CDR3 is 15 residues long. CDR3 sequence (DNA): TGTGCCAGCAGTTACAGGGGGGAGTTCCCCGAGATCCATTACTTC. Protein sequence: CASSYRGEFPEIHYF.

This clone was seen repeatedly, ten times or more. J is TRBJ2-1 and V is TRBV5-4; 8 nucleotides match TRBD2. V gave up 6 bases and J gave up 4 bases; unmatched junction bases: 3. Germline V gives CDR1 SGHNT, CDR2 YYREEE (reference sequence). There are 13 residues in the CDR3. The chain's CDR3 is CASTVAGYNEQFF. The CDR3 DNA sequence: TGTGCCAGCACGGTAGCGGGATACAATGAGCAGTTCTTC.

This clone was recorded at least ten times. The chain recombines TRBV10-3 with TRBJ1-4, with D hard to call. This CDR3 has 14 residues. From germline, CDR1 is ENHRY and CDR2 SYGVKD. V gave up 5 bases and J gave up 0 bases, with 7 bases separating them. For the CDR3, the DNA is TGTGCCATCAGTACGTCTGCAACTAATGAAAAACTGTTTTTT. Residues: CAISTSATNEKLFF.

This clone came up many times. The CDR3 is CASSLNTGFNEKLFF. CDR3 DNA sequence: TGCGCCAGCAGCTTAAACACAGGGTTTAATGAAAAACTGTTTTTT. The chain has TRBV5-1 and TRBJ1-4; D possibly corresponds to TRBD1 (6 bases). This CDR3 comprises 15 residues. V lost 2 bases to trimming and J lost 4 bases, with 12 bases between them. In germline, CDR1 is SGHRS, CDR2 YFSETQ.

Sample share makes this clone medium-sized. The CDR3 here is CATYRGPGTDTQYF. The DNA of the CDR3 is TGTGCCACCTACAGGGGGCCGGGCACAGATACGCAGTATTTT. The chain couples TRBV6-1 to TRBJ2-3; 9 bases line up with TRBD1. The CDR3 has 14 amino acids. Unmatched junction bases numbered 6, after V lost 10 bases and J lost 1 base. CDR1 is MNHNS and CDR2 is SASEGT in the germline V gene.

This clone showed up just a few times. J is TRBJ1-2 and V is TRBV6-1, with a weak D call TRBD1 (5 bases). Between the trimmed V and J ends, which lost 6 bases and 6 bases, there was a span of 23 bases. Germline CDR1 is MNHNS and CDR2 is SASEGT. The CDR3 length is 16 residues. The CDR3 protein is CASSPLSRVNPHGYTF. Here the CDR3 DNA reads TGTGCCAGCAGCCCTCTGAGCAGGGTCAATCCTCATGGCTACACCTTC.

This clone was seen repeatedly, ten times or more. This sequence joins TRBV7-9 and TRBJ2-1; 9 bases are shared with TRBD2. In germline, CDR1 is SEHNR, CDR2 FQNEAQ (reference sequence). The CDR3 totals 15 residues. With V trimmed by 6 bases and J by 5 bases, 8 bases remained unmatched. CDR3 protein: CASSFLAGMDNEQFF. DNA for the CDR3: TGTGCCAGCAGTTTTCTAGCGGGGATGGACAATGAGCAGTTCTTC.

This clone was detected many times. The identical CDR3 is also encoded by other nucleotide sequences in the sample. J is TRBJ2-5 and V is TRBV29-1; D possibly corresponds to TRBD1 (7 bases). The length of the CDR3 is 14 residues. Trimming removed 4 bases at V and 1 base at J, with 13 bases between. The V gene's germline CDR1 is SQVTM and CDR2 ANQGSEA. The CDR3 loop is CSVGGDSSQETQYF. DNA of the CDR3: TGCAGCGTTGGCGGGGACAGCTCCCAAGAGACCCAGTACTTC.

Notes on this clone: This is likely a read error, given that the CDR3 carries no conserved phenylalanine or tryptophan at its end. It is unclear where the CDR3 begins or ends on the DNA, so no DNA is shown, and the CDR3 is as TCRdb lists it. The chain joins TRBV9 to TRBJ2-1; the tabulated D call, TRBD2, remains unverified against the DNA. The CDR3 spans 9 amino acids, including both terminal residues. CDR1 is SGDLS and CDR2 is YYNGEE in the germline V gene. This CDR3 is CASSPALAG.

Details on this clone: An end of the junction does not agree with germline; a read error may underlie this. This chain uses TRBV6-1 with TRBJ1-1, with D unclear. From germline, CDR1 is MNHNS and CDR2 SASEGT. The CDR3 has 15 residues. DNA for the CDR3: TGTGCCAGCACCCCGGGCGCAGAAAAGGTCACTGAATCTTTCTTT. Its protein is CASTPGAEKVTESFF.

This clone has a count of ten or more. The CDR3 DNA reads TGTGCCAGCAGCCAAGGAGGGCTTAAGGCAGATACGCAGTATTTT. This sequence encodes CASSQGGLKADTQYF. The chain is built from TRBV14 and TRBJ2-3; possibly TRBD2 for D (5 bases). This CDR3 has 15 residues. Germline V gene lookup returns CDR1 SGHDN and CDR2 FVKESK. V was pared by 1 base and J by 4 bases, with 12 bases between.

This clone was recorded many times. The V and J genes are TRBV7-8 and TRBJ2-7; 7 bases agree with TRBD1. V shed 1 base, J shed 2 bases, and the junction held 8 bases outside the gene matches. The CDR3 contains 16 residues. CDR1 and CDR2 (germline): SGHVS, FQNEAQ. CDR3 sequence reads: CASSLGRWDSTYEQYF. The CDR3 region has the DNA TGTGCCAGCAGCTTAGGTAGGTGGGACAGCACCTACGAGCAGTACTTC. The complete variable domain, with remaining parts taken from reference TRBV7-8 and TRBJ2-7, reads GAGVSQSPRYKVAKRGQDVALRCDPISGHVSLFWYQQALGQGPEFLTYFQNEAQLDKSGLPSDRFFAERPEGSVSTLKIQRTQQEDSAVYLCASSLGRWDSTYEQYFGPGTRLTVT.

This clone was recorded many times. A read error is possible here, since a much larger clone lies one base away. This chain's CDR3 is CSAFRDRYDNEQFF. CDR3 sequence (DNA): TGCAGTGCCTTCCGGGACAGATACGACAATGAGCAGTTCTTC. The gene calls are TRBV20-1 and TRBJ2-1; 7 bases agree with TRBD1. The CDR3 runs 14 residues. Trimming at V came to 6 bases and at J to 5 bases, leaving 10 bases not matched to a gene. Germline V gene lookup returns CDR1 DFQATT and CDR2 SNEGSKA (reference sequence).

The chain recombines TRBV6-1 with TRBJ1-1; a weak D match, TRBD1 (6 bases). CDR3 length equals 14 residues. The V gene's germline CDR1 is MNHNS and CDR2 SASEGT. The V end lost 8 bases, the J end lost 5 bases, and 18 bases lay between the germline ends. The CDR3 loop reads CASLPWTVATEAFF. CDR3 bases: TGTGCCAGCCTTCCTTGGACAGTGGCTACTGAAGCTTTCTTT.

The table lists this clone with many counts. The genes are TRBV11-2 and TRBJ2-2; 8 nucleotides line up with TRBD1. The germline V gene has CDR1 SGHAT and CDR2 FQNNGV. This CDR3 comprises 15 residues. V was clipped by 5 bases and J by 6 bases; unmatched bases: 8. Here the CDR3 reads CASSAGQGTSGELFF. In DNA form, the CDR3 reads TGTGCCAGCAGCGCCGGACAGGGTACGTCCGGGGAGCTGTTTTTT.

As for this clone: The CDR3 does not end in the conserved phenylalanine or tryptophan, so this is likely a read error. The genes are TRBV10-3 and TRBJ1-1, with D unresolved. V was cut by 3 bases and J by 3 bases, with 11 bases left in between. This CDR3 region has 14 residues. CDR1 is ENHRY and CDR2 is SYGVKD in the germline V gene. CDR3 in amino acids: CAISDHGRYTEAFC. CDR3 nucleotide sequence: TGTGCCATCAGTGATCATGGGAGATACACTGAAGCTTTCTGT.

By sample share, this clone is medium-sized. Other DNA sequences of this sample code for an identical CDR3. The V call is TRBV19, the J call TRBJ2-7; D remains ambiguous. The CDR3 is made up of 13 amino acids. Trimming shortened V by 3 bases and J by 6 bases, and 12 bases separated the two germline ends. CDR1 LNHDA and CDR2 SQIVND come from the germline V gene (reference sequence). CDR3 sequence (DNA): TGTGCCAGTAGTATGGGCACCTCCGCCGAGCAGTACTTC. Translating gives CASSMGTSAEQYF.

This clone has at least ten counts. The rearrangement links TRBV18 to TRBJ2-6; D is ambiguous. Trimming took off 3 bases at V and 0 bases at J, with 15 bases between the two ends. The CDR3 has 18 amino acids. The germline V gene encodes CDR1 KGHSH and CDR2 LQKENI. In DNA, the CDR3 is TGTGCCAGCTCACCCCGGGCGGTTGCAGCCTCTGGGGCCAACGTCCTGACTTTC. Residues: CASSPRAVAASGANVLTF.

This clone was detected many times. Other DNA sequences in this specimen translate into the identical CDR3. The rearrangement uses TRBV20-1 and TRBJ2-1, with TRBD1 matching 10 bases. In germline, CDR1 is DFQATT, CDR2 SNEGSKA (reference sequence). Trimming cost V 1 base and J 7 bases; bases outside gene matches: 13. The CDR3 has 17 amino acids. The CDR3 region is CSARGNPGTGVGNEQFF. The CDR3 DNA is TGCAGTGCTAGAGGCAACCCCGGGACAGGGGTGGGAAATGAGCAGTTCTTC.

Details on this clone: Possible read error: a much larger clone is one base away. The gene calls are TRBV29-1 and TRBJ2-1; 8 bases match TRBD1. This CDR3 comprises 12 residues. Trimming at V came to 3 bases and at J to 6 bases, leaving 1 base not matched to a gene. Looked up from germline, CDR1 is SQVTM and CDR2 is ANQGSEA. CDR3 protein: CSVDDRGNEQFF. The CDR3 DNA is TGCAGCGTTGATGACAGGGGCAATGAGCAGTTCTTC.

The table lists this clone with many counts. V usage is TRBV30 and J usage is TRBJ2-3; tentative D call: TRBD2 (6 bases). V lost 4 bases and J lost 2, with 10 bases in between. Germline lookup yields CDR1 GTSNPN and CDR2 SVGIG (reference sequence). The CDR3 contains 13 residues. Here the CDR3 reads CAWTRLVTDTQYF. CDR3 bases: TGTGCCTGGACCCGACTAGTCACAGATACGCAGTATTTT. The full variable domain, in which reference TRBV30 and TRBJ2-3 provide the parts outside the CDR3, is SQTIHQWPATLVQPVGSPLSLECTVEGTSNPNLYWYRQAAGRGLQLLFYSVGIGQISSEVPQNLSASRPQDRQFILSSKKLLLSDSGFYLCAWTRLVTDTQYFGPGTRLTVL.

This clone showed up just a few times. The chain has TRBV12-3 or TRBV12-4 and TRBJ2-2, with TRBD1 matching over 7 bases. V lost 1 base and J lost 4; bases outside the gene matches: 0. The CDR3 spans 14 residues. In DNA form, the CDR3 reads TGTGCCAGCAGTTTAGGGACAGGCACCGGGGAGCTGTTTTTT. This translates into CASSLGTGTGELFF.

This clone was recorded at least ten times. The chain is built from TRBV20-1 and TRBJ2-2; TRBD1 might be the D (5 bases). The CDR3 contains 14 residues. Germline V gives CDR1 DFQATT, CDR2 SNEGSKA (reference sequence). Trimming took off 3 bases at V and 6 bases at J, with 14 bases between the two ends. The CDR3: CSARVDSFAGELFF. CDR3 in DNA: TGCAGTGCTAGGGTTGACAGTTTTGCCGGGGAGCTGTTTTTT.